This T cell receptor beta chain was sequenced in a study of blood T cell repertoires in COVID-19. Across the whole study: Italy, Spain and the United States were the sources of the convalescent and acute COVID-19 samples.

The protocol was immunoSEQ multiplex PCR, while the TCRdb copy is restricted to in-frame clones and leaves out a portion. The sample has 130,000 or so clones; around 83% are singletons. This clone appeared a few times. The ends were cut back, 1 base at V and 7 bases at J, with 7 bases in the middle. The germline V gene encodes CDR1 ENHRY and CDR2 SYGVKD. There are 12 residues in the CDR3. The clonotype originates from a human donor in a cohort sampled during active COVID-19. Sequences were obtained from peripheral blood. The chain combines TRBV10-3 with TRBJ1-2; D call uncertain. CDR3 nucleotides: TGTGCCATCAGTGAGTTGCAGCGTGGCTACACCTTC. It is translated as CAISELQRGYTF.